This TCR beta chain came from a study of human T cells and chemical hapten exposure. Overall study findings and caveats: TCRs at high frequency, those above 1 in 1000, did not change with DPC sensitization. The study found expanded TCRs formed significantly more large CDR3 similarity clusters than controls.

Using its own MiXCR run on the RACE reads, TCRdb lists one record per CDR3 protein. The sample includes roughly 43,000 distinct CDR3 sequences, approximately 10% of them seen just once. Regarding this clonotype: The target antigen is unknown.

As to time point: patch test 2, 6 weeks after DPC sensitization. The treatment is: therapeutic diphenylcyclopropenone sensitization with weekly scalp DPC. Unfractionated whole blood served as the source for total RNA extraction. Sample: whole blood, taken in connection with sensitization to the hapten diphenylcyclopropenone (DPC). The sequence was obtained from a woman aged 25-40 years with alopecia areata. Some clones in this sample may be carry-over from other donors' samples.

The CDR3 nucleotides read TGTGCCAGCAGCCATTGGGGACAGGGGCCTGGAAACACCATATATTTT. Translated, it gives CASSHWGQGPGNTIYF. The genes are TRBV14 and TRBJ1-3; 10 bases fit TRBD1. The CDR3 runs 16 residues. V lost 3 bases, J lost 2 bases, and 4 bases stayed unmatched. Germline CDR1 reads SGHDN; CDR2 reads FVKESK.